A selection of T cell receptor beta chains follows, all from one sample in a study of blood T cells in healthy people across ages. Each CDR3 protein is one row after TCRdb ran MiXCR on the 5' RACE reads. The sample records almost 300,000 distinct CDR3 sequences, roughly 29% being singletons. Sequencing was done on a sample of blood. The receptors originated from a woman in her 70s in good health. Both conserved end residues are part of each CDR3. The D gene is left open where the match is weak. Clone size is stated in some rows and not others, as once, few, many or a class when expanded.

D	size	V	J	CDR3	DNA
TRBD2	NA	TRBV20-1	TRBJ2-1	CSASGYRAGANSYNEQFF	TGCAGTGCTAGCGGTTATCGGGCGGGAGCGAACTCATACAATGAGCAGTTCTTC
TRBD1	NA	TRBV7-7	TRBJ2-5	CASSWDRQETQYF	TGTGCTAGCAGCTGGGACAGGCAAGAGACCCAGTACTTC
NA	few	TRBV29-1	TRBJ1-2	CSVLGTATHGYTF	TGCAGCGTGCTCGGGACGGCTACCCATGGCTACACCTTC
NA	few	TRBV10-3	TRBJ2-7	CAIGPQLAGEQYF	TGTGCCATCGGACCCCAACTAGCCGGCGAGCAGTACTTC
TRBD1	few	TRBV9	TRBJ2-1	CASSGTGGHNEQFF	TGTGCCAGCAGCGGGACAGGGGGCCACAATGAGCAGTTCTTC
TRBD1	NA	TRBV29-1	TRBJ2-1	CSVGTGFSYEQFF	TGCAGCGTGGGGACAGGGTTCTCCTATGAGCAGTTCTTC
NA	few	TRBV7-8	TRBJ2-7	CASSLGTGPKIGQYF	TGTGCCAGCAGCTTAGGAACCGGGCCCAAAATTGGGCAGTACTTC
TRBD1	few	TRBV28	TRBJ2-2	CASSLDRVGTGELFF	TGTGCCAGCAGTTTGGACAGGGTGGGCACCGGGGAGCTGTTTTTT
TRBD1	few	TRBV7-9	TRBJ1-4	CASSFFSGTGGTNEKLFF	TGTGCCAGCAGCTTCTTTAGTGGGACAGGGGGAACTAATGAAAAACTGTTTTTT
TRBD2	NA	TRBV7-2	TRBJ2-1	CASSSSGGSYLYNEQFF	TGTGCCAGCAGCTCATCGGGGGGGTCCTATCTCTACAATGAGCAGTTCTTC
NA	NA	TRBV7-2	TRBJ2-5	CASSLGSERAQYF	TGTGCCAGCAGCTTAGGCTCCGAGAGGGCCCAGTACTTC
NA	NA	TRBV11-1	TRBJ2-5	CASSPRNDQRGETQYF	TGTGCCAGCAGCCCTCGGAATGACCAAAGGGGGGAGACCCAGTACTTC
TRBD1	NA	TRBV28	TRBJ1-5	CASWRGQGNQPQHF	TGTGCCAGTTGGAGGGGACAGGGCAATCAGCCCCAGCATTTT
NA	many	TRBV7-8	TRBJ1-1	CASSLGINTEAFF	TGTGCCAGCAGCTTAGGGATCAACACTGAAGCTTTCTTT
NA	NA	TRBV7-9	TRBJ2-7	CASSLRGEETYEQYF	TGTGCCAGCAGCTTGCGCGGGGAGGAGACCTACGAGCAGTACTTC
TRBD2	few	TRBV6-5	TRBJ2-7	CASSLSSGINYEQYF	TGTGCCAGCAGTTTGTCTAGCGGAATCAACTACGAGCAGTACTTC
NA	NA	TRBV2	TRBJ2-5	CASLAERDFQETQYF	TGTGCCAGCCTGGCCGAACGGGACTTTCAAGAGACCCAGTACTTC
TRBD1	NA	TRBV6-5	TRBJ1-1	CASSLRTGNTEAFF	TGTGCCAGCAGTCTCCGGACAGGGAACACTGAAGCTTTCTTT
NA	many	TRBV7-6	TRBJ2-5	CASSLAFGRAGAETQYF	TGTGCCAGCAGCTTAGCGTTTGGCAGGGCCGGGGCAGAGACCCAGTACTTC
NA	many	TRBV6-2/TRBV6-3	TRBJ2-7	CASSYSGSYEQYF	TGTGCCAGCAGTTATTCGGGCTCCTACGAGCAGTACTTC
TRBD2	NA	TRBV5-1	TRBJ2-1	CASRESGISWSYNEQFF	TGCGCCAGCAGAGAGAGCGGGATCTCTTGGAGTTACAATGAGCAGTTCTTC
NA	NA	TRBV4-1	TRBJ1-4	CASSQDGGIRGEKLFF	TGCGCCAGCAGCCAAGATGGGGGGATCCGAGGTGAAAAACTGTTTTTT
TRBD2	NA	TRBV7-9	TRBJ2-5	CASSQGRLAEETQYF	TGTGCCAGCAGCCAAGGGAGACTAGCTGAAGAGACCCAGTACTTC
NA	many	TRBV29-1	TRBJ2-1	CSASHPGNEQFF	TGCAGCGCTTCTCACCCCGGCAATGAGCAGTTCTTC
NA	NA	TRBV20-1	TRBJ2-6	CSAGGGGANVLTF	TGCAGTGCTGGCGGAGGTGGGGCCAACGTCCTGACTTTC
NA	NA	TRBV6-6	TRBJ2-1	CASSLAQSSYNEQFF	TGTGCCAGCAGCTTGGCCCAAAGCTCCTACAATGAGCAGTTCTTC
NA	NA	TRBV7-9	TRBJ1-4	CASSSTGRTNEKLFF	TGTGCCAGCAGCTCCACAGGACGAACTAACGAAAAACTGTTTTTT
NA	many	TRBV15	TRBJ1-5	CATSRFQGDQQPQHF	TGTGCCACCAGCAGATTCCAGGGAGATCAACAGCCCCAGCATTTT
NA	few	TRBV29-1	TRBJ2-1	CSVCPRGNNEQFF	TGCAGCGTTTGCCCGCGTGGGAACAATGAGCAGTTCTTC
NA	many	TRBV5-1	TRBJ1-2	CASSFQGYGYTF	TGTGCCAGCAGTTTTCAGGGGTATGGCTACACCTTC
TRBD2	few	TRBV28	TRBJ2-1	CASSFLAGNNEQFF	TGTGCCAGCAGTTTTTTAGCGGGAAACAATGAGCAGTTCTTC
TRBD2	NA	TRBV20-1	TRBJ2-5	CSAREGGRPETQYF	TGCAGTGCCCGGGAGGGCGGGCGACCCGAGACCCAGTACTTC
TRBD2	NA	TRBV3-1	TRBJ2-7	CASSAATSAEQYF	TGTGCCAGCAGCGCCGCGACTAGCGCCGAGCAGTACTTC
NA	NA	TRBV20-1	TRBJ2-1	CSARDLGLSYNEQFF	TGCAGTGCTAGAGATCTAGGGCTCTCCTACAATGAGCAGTTCTTC
NA	few	TRBV2	TRBJ1-2	CASSEEGFSYGYTF	TGTGCCAGCAGTGAGGAGGGCTTCTCCTATGGCTACACCTTC
TRBD2	NA	TRBV7-9	TRBJ2-7	CASSGLAGGPSADYEQYF	TGTGCCAGCAGCGGCCTAGCGGGAGGGCCATCAGCTGATTACGAGCAGTACTTC
NA	NA	TRBV28	TRBJ2-3	CASSFSRGGMGWDTQYF	TGTGCCAGCAGTTTTTCCAGAGGCGGGATGGGTTGGGATACGCAGTATTTT
NA	few	TRBV29-1	TRBJ2-5	CSVKYQETQYF	TGCAGCGTCAAGTACCAAGAGACCCAGTACTTC
NA	few	TRBV20-1	TRBJ2-5	CSAQNQDLQETQYF	TGCAGTGCTCAGAATCAGGACTTACAAGAGACCCAGTACTTC
NA	NA	TRBV5-1	TRBJ2-5	CASSLGIVETQYF	TGCGCCAGCAGCTTGGGGATAGTAGAGACCCAGTACTTC
TRBD2	NA	TRBV4-2	TRBJ2-1	CASSQDRRTSGLNEQFF	TGTGCCAGCAGCCAAGATCGTCGAACTAGCGGGCTCAATGAGCAGTTCTTC
TRBD1	NA	TRBV20-1	TRBJ1-5	CSAVRDRNQPQHF	TGCAGTGCTGTCCGGGACAGGAATCAGCCCCAGCATTTT
TRBD2	NA	TRBV4-1	TRBJ2-5	CASSQQTKTSGIETQYF	TGCGCCAGCAGCCAACAGACAAAGACTAGCGGGATTGAGACCCAGTACTTC
NA	few	TRBV5-1	TRBJ2-5	CASSLRGADGKTQYF	TGCGCCAGCAGCTTAAGGGGCGCGGACGGAAAGACCCAGTACTTC
NA	few	TRBV7-2	TRBJ1-1	CASSSGQNTEAFF	TGTGCCAGCAGCAGCGGACAGAACACTGAAGCTTTCTTT
NA	NA	TRBV6-5	TRBJ2-1	CASSSHSNEQFF	TGTGCCAGCAGTTCCCACAGTAATGAGCAGTTCTTC